A single sample is the source of the 9 T cell receptor beta chains below, sequenced in a study of regulatory T cells in long-lasting Graves disease. Building of the TCR beta libraries involved iRepertoire HTBI primers and Arm-PCR of CDR3 regions. Using its own MiXCR run on the multiplex PCR reads, TCRdb lists one record per CDR3 protein. The profile shows roughly 320,000 distinct CDR3 sequences, 15% to 20% of them singletons. Time point defined: newly diagnosed GD, antithyroid drugs for less than 3 months. Following extraction of RNA from PBMCs, that RNA was used to make the TCR library. The sample was also reused in another study, on T cells in Graves' hyperthyroidism and ophthalmopathy.

Source: peripheral blood mononuclear cells (PBMCs), taken at new diagnosis, from a patient treated with antithyroid drugs. The receptors were gathered from a man in his forties or fifties with Graves disease.

This clonotype has a count of ten or more. V usage is TRBV7-2 and J usage is TRBJ2-7; TRBD2 is a possible D gene (6 bases). CDR1 is SGHTA, CDR2 FQGNSA, per germline. CDR3 length: 13 residues. V was cut by 0 bases and J by 6 bases, with 9 bases left in between. The CDR3 DNA reads TGTGCCAGCAGCTTAGCTGCGACTAGCGAGCAGTACTTC. Protein sequence: CASSLAATSEQYF.

On this clonotype: This may come from a read error, since a much larger clone is one base off. The gene calls are TRBV12-3 or TRBV12-4 and TRBJ2-3, with D unclear. The CDR3 has 12 amino acids. CDR3: CASGLDVNTQYF. The DNA of the CDR3 is TGTGCCAGCGGTTTGGACGTGAATACGCAGTATTTT.

With regard to this clonotype: This may stem from a read error, because a much larger clone lies one nucleotide away. The chain employs TRBV11-2 and TRBJ2-4, with D perhaps assigned TRBD1 or TRBD2 (5 bases each). Germline CDR1 is SGHAT and CDR2 is FQNNGV. This CDR3 has 13 amino acids. The V end lost 1 base, the J end lost 9 bases, and 10 bases lay between the germline ends. CDR3 nucleotide sequence: TGTGCCAGCAGCTTAGGCAGGGCGGGCATTCAGTACTTC. Translated: CASSLGRAGIQYF.

The chain recombines TRBV25-1 with TRBJ2-2; D could derive from TRBD1 or TRBD2 (5 bases each). Germline CDR1 is MGHDK and CDR2 is SYGVNS. The CDR3 totals 15 residues. Deletions cut 3 bases from V and 3 bases from J, with 11 bases between. The CDR3 region is CASSDPGTYTGELFF. The CDR3 nucleotides read TGTGCCAGCAGTGACCCCGGGACCTACACCGGGGAGCTGTTTTTT.

In its sample, this clonotype was seen many times. This chain links TRBV20-1 with TRBJ2-7; 8 bases map to TRBD2. The germline CDR1 and CDR2 sequences are DFQATT and SNEGSKA (reference sequence). The CDR3 has 13 residues. Unmatched junction bases numbered 5, after V lost 3 bases and J lost 4 bases. Here the CDR3 DNA reads TGCAGTGCTAGCCTTGGACTAGCATACGAGCAGTACTTC. Its translation is CSASLGLAYEQYF.

V gene TRBV5-6 combines with J gene TRBJ1-1, with 8 bases fitting TRBD1. This CDR3 is 17 amino acids long. After removal of 3 bases from V and 0 bases from J, the junction contained 10 bases not matched to a gene. Germline V lookup: CDR1 SGHDT, CDR2 YYEEEE. The CDR3: CASSSPRQGWVNTEAFF. The CDR3 nucleotides read TGTGCCAGCAGCTCCCCGAGACAGGGGTGGGTGAACACTGAAGCTTTCTTT. Combining the CDR3 with reference TRBV5-6 and TRBJ1-1 gives the whole variable domain DAGVTQSPTHLIKTRGQQVTLRCSPKSGHDTVSWYQQALGQGPQFIFQYYEEEERQRGNFPDRFSGHQFPNYSSELNVNALLLGDSALYLCASSSPRQGWVNTEAFFGQGTRLTVV.

This clonotype was seen repeatedly, ten times or more. The rearrangement links TRBV28 to TRBJ2-1; a possible D gene is TRBD1 (5 bases). The V end was cut by 5 bases, the J end by 4 bases, with 6 bases between. This CDR3 is built from 12 residues. Germline lookup yields CDR1 MDHEN and CDR2 SYDVKM. This chain's CDR3 is CASSGHYNEQFF. Written as DNA, the CDR3 is TGTGCCAGCAGTGGACATTACAATGAGCAGTTCTTC.

This clonotype was seen at least ten times. V gene TRBV20-1 combines with J gene TRBJ1-1; 8 nucleotides match TRBD1. The germline CDR1 and CDR2 sequences are DFQATT and SNEGSKA (reference sequence). CDR3 length: 15 residues. With 1 base clipped from V and 1 base from J, the junction kept 5 bases outside the gene matches. The CDR3 is CSARVSGGENTEAFF. The CDR3 DNA reads as TGCAGTGCTAGAGTGTCAGGGGGCGAGAACACTGAAGCTTTCTTT.

This clonotype has more than one count but fewer than ten. The J gene is TRBJ2-3, the V gene TRBV5-1; no reliable D call. Per germline, CDR1 SGHRS and CDR2 YFSETQ. This CDR3 has 17 amino acids. The V and J ends lost 3 bases and 0 bases respectively, with 17 bases between them. This CDR3 is CASSSQPLPLSTDTQYF. The CDR3 coding sequence is TGCGCCAGCAGCTCCCAACCCTTGCCACTTAGCACAGATACGCAGTATTTT.